This T cell receptor (beta chain) is from a study of cytomegalovirus exposure and HLA in healthy donors. Turning to the study itself: Earlier sequencing of some 170 million T cells yielded approximately 100 million unique TCR beta sequences. Broader study findings: Accurate prediction of most subjects' HLA-A and HLA-B alleles from TCR beta sequences was reported. V- and J-gene trimming in TCR beta was tied to a missense DCLRE1C variant by an analysis performed later.

CDR1 is GTSNPN and CDR2 is SVGIG in the germline V gene (reference sequence). The CDR3 has 15 residues. V lost 6 bases and J 0 bases, leaving 15 bases between the germline ends. This clone was observed a few times. Its antigen remains unidentified. PCR primers comprised 60 Vbeta and 13 Jbeta primers. Using immunoSEQ multiplex PCR, the repertoire was profiled, and TCRdb retains in-frame clones only, with some absent. The sample has 140,000 or so clones; 70% to 90% are singletons. The chain is built from TRBV30 and TRBJ1-3, with D possibly matching TRBD1 (6 bases). The sample consisted of PBMCs. The receptor comes from a middle-aged woman in good health and CMV-seropositive. The CDR3 reads CACGGGPFSGNTIYF. Here the CDR3 DNA reads TGTGCCTGCGGCGGGGGGCCTTTCTCTGGAAACACCATATATTTT.